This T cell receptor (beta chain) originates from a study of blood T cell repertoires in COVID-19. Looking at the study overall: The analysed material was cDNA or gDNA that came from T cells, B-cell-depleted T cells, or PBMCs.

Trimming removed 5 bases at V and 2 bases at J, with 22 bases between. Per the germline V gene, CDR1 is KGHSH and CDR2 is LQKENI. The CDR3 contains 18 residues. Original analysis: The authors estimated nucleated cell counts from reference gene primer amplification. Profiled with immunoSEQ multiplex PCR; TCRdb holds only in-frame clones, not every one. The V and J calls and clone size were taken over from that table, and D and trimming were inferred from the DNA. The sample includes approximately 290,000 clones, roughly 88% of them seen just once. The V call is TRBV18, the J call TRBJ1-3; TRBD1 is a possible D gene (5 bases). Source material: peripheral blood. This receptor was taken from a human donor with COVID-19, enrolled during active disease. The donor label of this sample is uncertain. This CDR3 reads CASSTQTLGGTPGNTIYF. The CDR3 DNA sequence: TGTGCCAGCTCAACACAGACCTTGGGGGGGACCCCTGGAAACACCATATATTTT. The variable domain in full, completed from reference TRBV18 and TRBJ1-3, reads NAGVMQNPRHLVRRRGQEARLRCSPMKGHSHVYWYRQLPEEGLKFMVYLQKENIIDESGMPKERFSAEFPKEGPSILRIQQVVRGDSAAYFCASSTQTLGGTPGNTIYFGEGSWLTVV.